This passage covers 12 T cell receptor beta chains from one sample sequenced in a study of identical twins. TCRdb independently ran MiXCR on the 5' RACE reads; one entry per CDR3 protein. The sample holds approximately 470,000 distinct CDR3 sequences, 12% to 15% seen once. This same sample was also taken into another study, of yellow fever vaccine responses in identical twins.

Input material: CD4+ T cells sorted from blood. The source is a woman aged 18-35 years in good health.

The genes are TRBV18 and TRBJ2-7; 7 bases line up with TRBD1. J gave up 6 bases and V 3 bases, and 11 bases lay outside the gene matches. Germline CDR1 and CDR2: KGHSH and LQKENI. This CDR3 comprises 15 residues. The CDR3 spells CASSPPGTARGEQYF. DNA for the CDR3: TGTGCCAGCTCACCCCCCGGGACAGCAAGGGGCGAGCAGTACTTC.

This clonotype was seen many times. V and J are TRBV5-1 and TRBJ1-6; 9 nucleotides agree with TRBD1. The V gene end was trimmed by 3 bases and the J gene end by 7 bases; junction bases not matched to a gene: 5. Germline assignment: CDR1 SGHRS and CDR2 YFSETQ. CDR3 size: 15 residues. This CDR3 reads CASSSSGTGNSPLHF. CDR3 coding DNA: TGCGCCAGCAGCTCCTCCGGGACAGGGAATTCACCCCTCCACTTT.

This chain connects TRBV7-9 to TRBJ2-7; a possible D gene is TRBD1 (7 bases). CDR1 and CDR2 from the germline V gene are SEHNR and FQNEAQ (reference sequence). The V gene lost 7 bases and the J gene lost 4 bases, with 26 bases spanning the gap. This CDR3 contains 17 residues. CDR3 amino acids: CASTPHWRGQSSYEQYF. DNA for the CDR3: TGTGCCAGCACCCCACACTGGCGGGGACAGTCTTCTTACGAGCAGTACTTC.

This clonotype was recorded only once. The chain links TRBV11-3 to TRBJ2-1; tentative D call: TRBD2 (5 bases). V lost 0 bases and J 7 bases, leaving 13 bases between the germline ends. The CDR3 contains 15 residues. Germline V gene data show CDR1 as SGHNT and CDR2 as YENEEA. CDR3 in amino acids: CASSLEGKRANEQFF. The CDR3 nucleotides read TGTGCCAGCAGCTTAGAGGGAAAGAGGGCTAATGAGCAGTTCTTC.

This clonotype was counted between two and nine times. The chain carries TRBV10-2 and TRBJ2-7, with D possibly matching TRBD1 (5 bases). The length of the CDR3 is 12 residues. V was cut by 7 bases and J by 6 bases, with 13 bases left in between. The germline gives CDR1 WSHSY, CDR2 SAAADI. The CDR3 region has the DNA TGCGCCAGCACCTCAGGGTTATCCGAGCAGTACTTC. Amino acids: CASTSGLSEQYF.

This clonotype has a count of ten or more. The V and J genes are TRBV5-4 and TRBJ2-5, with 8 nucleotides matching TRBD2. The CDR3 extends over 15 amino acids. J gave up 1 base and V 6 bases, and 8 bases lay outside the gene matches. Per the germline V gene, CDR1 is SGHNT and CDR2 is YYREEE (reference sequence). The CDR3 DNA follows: TGTGCCAGCAAAAAAATAAGCGGGGGCCAAGAGACCCAGTACTTC. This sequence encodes CASKKISGGQETQYF.

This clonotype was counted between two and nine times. The CDR3 loop is CSAEIGTSGSYEQYF. Written as DNA, the CDR3 is TGCAGTGCTGAAATTGGGACTAGCGGGTCCTACGAGCAGTACTTC. The rearrangement links TRBV20-1 to TRBJ2-7, with 12 bases identical to TRBD2. V lost 5 bases to trimming and J lost 1 base; unmatched junction nucleotides: 6. The CDR3 is 15 residues long. Per germline, CDR1 DFQATT and CDR2 SNEGSKA (reference sequence).

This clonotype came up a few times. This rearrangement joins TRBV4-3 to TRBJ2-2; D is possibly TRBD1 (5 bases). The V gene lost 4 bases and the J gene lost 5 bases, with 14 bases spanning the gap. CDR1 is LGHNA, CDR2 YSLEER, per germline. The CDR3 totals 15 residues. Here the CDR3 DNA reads TGCGCCAGCAGCCCCGAGCCCGACAGTACCGGGGAGCTGTTTTTT. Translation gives CASSPEPDSTGELFF.

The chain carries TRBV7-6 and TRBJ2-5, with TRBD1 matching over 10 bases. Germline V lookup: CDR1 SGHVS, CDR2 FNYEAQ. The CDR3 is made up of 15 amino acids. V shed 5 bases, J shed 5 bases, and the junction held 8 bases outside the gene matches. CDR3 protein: CASSRLTGGRETQYF. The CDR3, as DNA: TGTGCCAGCAGCCGCTTGACAGGGGGCAGGGAGACCCAGTACTTC.

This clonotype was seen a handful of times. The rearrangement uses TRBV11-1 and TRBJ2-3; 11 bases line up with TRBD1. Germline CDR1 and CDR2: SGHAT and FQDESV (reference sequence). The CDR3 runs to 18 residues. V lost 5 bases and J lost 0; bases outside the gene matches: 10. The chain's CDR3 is CASSQGTGGPHSTDTQYF. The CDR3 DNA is TGTGCCAGCAGCCAGGGGACAGGGGGGCCCCACAGCACAGATACGCAGTATTTT.

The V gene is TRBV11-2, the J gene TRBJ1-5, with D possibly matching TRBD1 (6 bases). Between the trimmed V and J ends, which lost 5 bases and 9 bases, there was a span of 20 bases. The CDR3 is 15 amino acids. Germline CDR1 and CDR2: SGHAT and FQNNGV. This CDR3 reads CASSQNRGQSGPQHF. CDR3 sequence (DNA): TGTGCCAGCAGCCAAAACCGGGGACAATCAGGGCCCCAGCATTTT. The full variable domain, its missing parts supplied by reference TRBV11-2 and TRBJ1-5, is EAGVAQSPRYKIIEKRQSVAFWCNPISGHATLYWYQQILGQGPKLLIQFQNNGVVDDSQLPKDRFSAERLKGVDSTLKIQPAKLEDSAVYLCASSQNRGQSGPQHFGDGTRLSIL.

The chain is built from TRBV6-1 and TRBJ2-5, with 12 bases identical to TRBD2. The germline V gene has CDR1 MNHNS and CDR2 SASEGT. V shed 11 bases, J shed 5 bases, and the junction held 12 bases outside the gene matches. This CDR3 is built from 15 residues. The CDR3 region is CAAGASGRASETQYF. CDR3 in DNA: TGTGCCGCCGGGGCTAGCGGGAGGGCGAGTGAGACCCAGTACTTC.